This entry lists 31 T cell receptor beta chains sequenced from one sample in a study of T cells in Graves' hyperthyroidism and ophthalmopathy. TCR beta CDR3 regions were amplified from RNA. The HTBI primer set served for first-round RT-PCR of the TCR CDR3. TCRdb itself ran the multiplex PCR reads through MiXCR, one entry per CDR3 protein. Among hundreds of thousands of distinct CDR3 sequences listed, less than 20% were seen once. The sample taken for sequencing was blood. Receptors originate from a woman aged 18 to 35 with Graves' hyperthyroidism.

The chain employs TRBV9 and TRBJ2-3; a possible D gene is TRBD2 (6 bases). This CDR3 is 14 amino acids long. Germline V gene sequence: CDR1 SGDLS, CDR2 YYNGEE. V lost 3 bases and J 6 bases, leaving 14 bases between the germline ends. CDR3 region: CASSGGTQADTQYF. The CDR3 DNA sequence: TGTGCCAGCAGCGGCGGGACGCAAGCCGATACGCAGTATTTT.

V gene TRBV28 combines with J gene TRBJ2-7; unclear D gene. The germline gives CDR1 MDHEN, CDR2 SYDVKM. V dropped 5 bases and J dropped 1 base, with 15 bases sitting between them. The length of the CDR3 is 15 residues. The CDR3 spells CASSELGSGSYEQYF. The CDR3 coding sequence is TGTGCCAGCAGTGAATTGGGCAGTGGGTCCTACGAGCAGTACTTC.

CDR3: CASSSTGVYSNQPQHF. The CDR3 region has the DNA TGTGCCAGCAGCTCAACAGGGGTTTATAGCAATCAGCCCCAGCATTTT. The V and J genes are TRBV6-2 or TRBV6-3 and TRBJ1-5; 7 bases map to TRBD1. Germline V gene sequence: CDR1 MNHEY, CDR2 SVGEGT. The CDR3 has 16 residues. The V gene end was trimmed by 6 bases and the J gene end by 0 bases; junction bases not matched to a gene: 8.

This clonotype was counted at least ten times. The chain's CDR3 is CASSLALGPQETQYF. CDR3 DNA: TGTGCCAGCAGCCTGGCCCTCGGGCCGCAAGAGACCCAGTACTTC. This sequence joins TRBV3-1 and TRBJ2-5; no clear D gene. Trimming removed 4 bases at V and 2 bases at J, with 14 bases between. Germline-derived CDR1 and CDR2 are LGHDT and YNNKEL (reference sequence). CDR3 length: 15 residues.

This clonotype showed up many times. The chain links TRBV5-1 to TRBJ2-1; 13 bases line up with TRBD2. This CDR3 region has 16 residues. Looked up from germline, CDR1 is SGHRS and CDR2 is YFSETQ. With V trimmed by 2 bases and J by 7 bases, 6 bases remained unmatched. This CDR3 reads CASSLLAGGPGNEQFF. The CDR3 DNA reads as TGCGCCAGCAGCTTACTAGCGGGGGGGCCGGGGAATGAGCAGTTCTTC. The complete variable domain, with remaining parts taken from reference TRBV5-1 and TRBJ2-1, reads KAGVTQTPRYLIKTRGQQVTLSCSPISGHRSVSWYQQTPGQGLQFLFEYFSETQRNKGNFPGRFSGRQFSNSRSEMNVSTLELGDSALYLCASSLLAGGPGNEQFFGPGTRLTVL.

This clonotype has a handful of counts. J is TRBJ2-5 and V is TRBV29-1; D is perhaps TRBD2 (6 bases). The length of the CDR3 is 13 residues. Per the germline V gene, CDR1 is SQVTM and CDR2 is ANQGSEA. V lost 3 bases and J lost 1, with 9 bases in between. CDR3 nucleotides: TGCAGCGTTGAGGTTAGCGGCCAAGAGACCCAGTACTTC. Its protein is CSVEVSGQETQYF.

J is TRBJ2-3 and V is TRBV19; 7 positions match TRBD1. The trim removed 3 bases at V and 4 bases at J, leaving 1 base unmatched. The CDR3 sequence is 13 residues long. CDR1 and CDR2 from the germline V gene are LNHDA and SQIVND (reference sequence). The CDR3 DNA reads TGTGCCAGTAGTATTACAGGGGCAGATACGCAGTATTTT. The encoded protein is CASSITGADTQYF.

This clonotype has a count of ten or more. This chain connects TRBV7-9 to TRBJ2-7; 9 bases are shared with TRBD2. CDR1 is SEHNR, CDR2 FQNEAQ, per germline (reference sequence). With 1 base clipped from V and 6 bases from J, the junction kept 16 bases outside the gene matches. The CDR3 runs to 18 residues. The CDR3 here is CASSLGRGTLAGRSEQYF. CDR3 in DNA: TGTGCCAGCAGCTTAGGTCGAGGGACGCTAGCGGGAAGGTCCGAGCAGTACTTC.

This clonotype occurred many times. CDR3 amino acids: CASSYRDTNSGEQYF. CDR3 sequence (DNA): TGTGCCAGCAGCTACCGGGACACAAACTCCGGCGAGCAGTACTTC. This sequence joins TRBV7-8 and TRBJ2-7; D may be TRBD1 (6 bases). Trimming stripped 4 bases from V and 6 bases from J, with 19 bases between. Per the germline V gene, CDR1 is SGHVS and CDR2 is FQNEAQ. This CDR3 has 15 amino acids.

This clonotype was seen ten or more times. V usage is TRBV4-3 and J usage is TRBJ2-1; 10 bases fit TRBD2. CDR1 LGHNA and CDR2 YSLEER come from the germline V gene. The CDR3 contains 16 residues. J lost 8 bases, V lost 0 bases, and 7 bases had no gene match. CDR3 amino acids: CASSQEAAGGLYEQFF. DNA for the CDR3: TGCGCCAGCAGCCAAGAGGCAGCGGGGGGGCTTTATGAGCAGTTCTTC.

This clonotype has a handful of counts. This rearrangement joins TRBV19 to TRBJ2-1; perhaps TRBD2 as D (6 bases). The ends were cut back, 8 bases at V and 3 bases at J, with 14 bases in the middle. The CDR3 is made up of 14 amino acids. Germline loops: CDR1 LNHDA, CDR2 SQIVND (reference sequence). The CDR3 loop reads CASSQAGFYNEQFF. The CDR3 bases are TGTGCCAGTTCCCAAGCGGGTTTCTACAATGAGCAGTTCTTC.

This clonotype came up many times. The chain recombines TRBV11-2 with TRBJ2-7; 13 nucleotides line up with TRBD2. In germline, CDR1 is SGHAT, CDR2 FQNNGV. V was clipped by 5 bases and J by 7 bases; unmatched bases: 11. The CDR3 consists of 16 residues. The CDR3 is CASSPGDGLAGDEQYF. CDR3 DNA: TGTGCCAGCAGCCCGGGAGACGGACTAGCGGGAGATGAGCAGTACTTC.

As for this clonotype: A read error is likely here: a far larger clone is one base away. The V and J genes are TRBV13 and TRBJ1-1, with D unclear. This CDR3 contains 11 residues. Germline lookup yields CDR1 PRHDT and CDR2 FYEKMQ (reference sequence). CDR3 in DNA: TGTGCCGGCAGCTCTAACACGGAAGCTTTCTTT. Translated, it gives CAGSSNTEAFF. The whole variable domain, filled in from reference TRBV13 and TRBJ1-1, reads AAGVIQSPRHLIKEKRETATLKCYPIPRHDTVYWYQQGPGQDPQFLISFYEKMQSDKGSIPDRFSAQQFSDYHSELNMSSLELGDSALYFCAGSSNTEAFFGQGTRLTVV.

The sample holds a few counts of this clonotype. V usage is TRBV10-1 and J usage is TRBJ2-5, with 9 bases matching TRBD1. Germline-derived CDR1 and CDR2 are WNHNN and SYGVQD (reference sequence). The CDR3 has 15 amino acids. Unmatched junction bases numbered 6, after V lost 5 bases and J lost 2 bases. The CDR3 loop is CASSSGTGSQETQYF. The DNA of the CDR3 is TGCGCCAGCAGTTCCGGGACAGGGAGTCAAGAGACCCAGTACTTC.

This clonotype was recorded a few times. J is TRBJ1-3 and V is TRBV9; D is possibly TRBD1 (6 bases). The CDR3 is made up of 15 amino acids. Germline V CDR1 and CDR2: SGDLS, YYNGEE. V lost 2 bases, J lost 2 bases, and 11 bases lay in between. The chain's CDR3 is CASSVSGATGNTIYF. The CDR3 DNA is TGTGCCAGCAGCGTCTCAGGGGCTACTGGAAACACCATATATTTT.

This clonotype was seen ten or more times. The V gene is TRBV7-2, the J gene TRBJ2-7; 9 nucleotides agree with TRBD2. Trimming at V came to 0 bases and at J to 2 bases, leaving 2 bases not matched to a gene. The germline CDR1 and CDR2 sequences are SGHTA and FQGNSA. The CDR3 consists of 15 residues. This chain's CDR3 is CASSLASGGTYEQYF. CDR3 coding DNA: TGTGCCAGCAGCTTAGCTAGCGGGGGAACCTACGAGCAGTACTTC.

This clonotype came up a few times. This sequence joins TRBV6-5 and TRBJ2-7; D perhaps matches TRBD2 (7 bases). This CDR3 has 16 residues. Germline CDR1 reads MNHEY; CDR2 reads SVGAGI. V was cut by 0 bases and J by 2 bases, with 14 bases left in between. CDR3 in DNA: TGTGCCAGCAGTTACTCGAGTAGGGGGAGGGCCTACGAGCAGTACTTC. It is translated as CASSYSSRGRAYEQYF.

This clonotype was counted ten times or more. J is TRBJ2-1 and V is TRBV2; no clear D. Germline V CDR1 and CDR2: SNHLY, FYNNEI. This CDR3 region has 14 residues. Trimming removed 3 bases at V and 0 bases at J, with 6 bases between. CDR3 sequence reads: CASSDLNSYNEQFF. CDR3 bases: TGTGCCAGCAGTGACTTGAACTCCTACAATGAGCAGTTCTTC.

A few counts support this clonotype. Here the CDR3 reads CASSGVNTQYF. The CDR3 DNA reads as TGTGCCAGCAGCGGGGTAAATACGCAGTATTTT. This rearrangement joins TRBV6-1 to TRBJ2-3; perhaps TRBD2 as D (5 bases). From germline, CDR1 is MNHNS and CDR2 SASEGT. V was clipped by 6 bases and J by 7 bases, with 8 bases between them. This CDR3 spans 11 amino acids.

This clonotype was picked up a small number of times. The chain uses TRBV6-1 and TRBJ1-5, with 7 bases identical to TRBD1. Trimming removed 6 bases from V and 3 bases from J; junction bases left unmatched: 5. Germline V gene data show CDR1 as MNHNS and CDR2 as SASEGT. The CDR3 contains 14 residues. The CDR3 DNA sequence: TGTGCCAGCAGGGGGGACAGCGTCAATCAGCCCCAGCATTTT. Translation: CASRGDSVNQPQHF.

The chain has TRBV19 and TRBJ2-7, with 7 bases aligning to TRBD1. The CDR3 covers 14 residues. The J segment lost 3 bases and the V segment lost 10 bases, leaving 12 bases of the junction unmatched. Germline CDR1 and CDR2: LNHDA and SQIVND (reference sequence). Here the CDR3 DNA reads TGTGCCACCACCCCCACAGGGGTTCTCTACGAGCAGTACTTC. This translates into CATTPTGVLYEQYF.

The chain is built from TRBV11-2 and TRBJ2-6, with a possible D match to TRBD2 (6 bases). Germline CDR1 and CDR2: SGHAT and FQNNGV. Trimming removed 5 bases from V and 2 bases from J, with 16 bases in between. The CDR3 has 17 residues. The chain's CDR3 is CASSRGVWGAGANVLTF. CDR3 coding DNA: TGTGCCAGCAGCCGTGGTGTTTGGGGGGCTGGGGCCAACGTCCTGACTTTC.

This clonotype was seen repeatedly, ten times or more. The chain links TRBV12-3 or TRBV12-4 to TRBJ1-1; no clear D. The CDR3 is 13 amino acids. Trimming took 2 bases from V and 3 from J, leaving 7 bases between them. CDR3 nucleotide sequence: TGTGCCAGCAGTTTAACAGATTACACTGAAGCTTTCTTT. Its protein is CASSLTDYTEAFF.

This clonotype was observed many times. The chain links TRBV12-3 or TRBV12-4 to TRBJ1-5; the D gene is possibly TRBD1 (6 bases). The CDR3 has 14 amino acids. Trimming cost V 7 bases and J 4 bases, with 14 bases left between them. CDR3 in amino acids: CASTPGTSNQPQHF. DNA of the CDR3: TGTGCCAGCACCCCCGGGACATCGAATCAGCCCCAGCATTTT.

In its sample, this clonotype was seen a few times. This chain joins TRBV7-9 and TRBJ2-4; tentative D call: TRBD1 (6 bases). This CDR3 is 15 amino acids long. Germline V gives CDR1 SEHNR, CDR2 FQNEAQ (reference sequence). Deletions cut 7 bases from V and 0 bases from J, with 13 bases between. The CDR3 nucleotides read TGTGCCAGCATCCCTATACAGGGAGCCAAAAACATTCAGTACTTC. Protein: CASIPIQGAKNIQYF.

The chain combines TRBV5-1 with TRBJ2-1; 10 positions match TRBD2. V lost 0 bases, J lost 5 bases, and 5 bases stayed unmatched. Germline CDR1 is SGHRS and CDR2 is YFSETQ. The CDR3 totals 16 residues. This chain's CDR3 is CASSLGGTSANNEQFF. CDR3 bases: TGCGCCAGCAGCTTGGGCGGGACTAGCGCAAACAATGAGCAGTTCTTC.

This clonotype has a count of ten or more. The V call is TRBV3-1, the J call TRBJ1-2; no clear D. There are 13 residues in the CDR3. Germline V gives CDR1 LGHDT, CDR2 YNNKEL (reference sequence). Trimming cost V 0 bases and J 7 bases, with 9 bases left between them. DNA for the CDR3: TGTGCCAGCAGCCAAGATTTAAGAGTTGGCTACACCTTC. Translated: CASSQDLRVGYTF. Based on the CDR3 plus reference TRBV3-1 and TRBJ1-2, the full variable domain is DTAVSQTPKYLVTQMGNDKSIKCEQNLGHDTMYWYKQDSKKFLKIMFSYNNKELIINETVPNRFSPKSPDKAHLNLHINSLELGDSAVYFCASSQDLRVGYTFGSGTRLTVV.

This clonotype was seen once. This may be a read error, as it is one base from a much larger clone. The chain recombines TRBV6-2 or TRBV6-3 with TRBJ2-7; TRBD2 matches at 12 bases. J lost 7 bases, V lost 6 bases, and 7 bases had no gene match. CDR1 MNHEY and CDR2 SVGEGT come from the germline V gene. The length of the CDR3 is 14 residues. CDR3 bases: TGTGCCAGCAGGAGACTAGCGGGGGTAGATGAGCAGTACTTC. Its protein is CASRRLAGVDEQYF.

The rearrangement uses TRBV20-1 and TRBJ1-1, with a possible D match to TRBD1 (5 bases). Germline lookup yields CDR1 DFQATT and CDR2 SNEGSKA (reference sequence). Trimming took off 0 bases at V and 1 base at J, with 12 bases between the two ends. This CDR3 is 15 amino acids long. In DNA form, the CDR3 reads TGCAGTGCTAGAGATGGGAGGGGAGGGAACACTGAAGCTTTCTTT. Its translation is CSARDGRGGNTEAFF.

The sample holds many counts of this clonotype. The V and J genes are TRBV5-1 and TRBJ2-7; D not resolved. Germline CDR1 SGHRS, CDR2 YFSETQ. This CDR3 contains 15 residues. V lost 0 bases, J lost 5 bases, and 15 bases lay in between. This CDR3 reads CASSLGGIVSNEQYF. DNA of the CDR3: TGCGCCAGCAGCTTGGGTGGGATTGTTTCCAACGAGCAGTACTTC.

In this sample, this clonotype turned up many times. The V and J genes are TRBV7-3 and TRBJ2-1, with 7 bases lining up with TRBD2. The CDR3 loop spans 16 amino acids. CDR1 SGHTA and CDR2 FQGTGA come from the germline V gene. V shed 4 bases, J shed 5 bases, and the junction held 11 bases outside the gene matches. As DNA, the CDR3 is TGTGCCAGCAGCTCCTTGGGGGGGGACCCGAACAATGAGCAGTTCTTC. It codes for CASSSLGGDPNNEQFF.